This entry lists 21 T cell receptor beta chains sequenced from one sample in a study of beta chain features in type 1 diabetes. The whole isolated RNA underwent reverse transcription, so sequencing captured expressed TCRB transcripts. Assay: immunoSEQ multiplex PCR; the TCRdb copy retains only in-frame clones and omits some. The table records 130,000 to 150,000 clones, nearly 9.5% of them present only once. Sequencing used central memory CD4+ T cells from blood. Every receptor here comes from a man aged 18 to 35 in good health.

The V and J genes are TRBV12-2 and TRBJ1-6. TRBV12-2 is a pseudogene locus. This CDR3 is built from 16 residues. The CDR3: CASRLVPGIGDSPLHF. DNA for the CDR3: TGTGCAAGTCGCTTAGTGCCGGGAATTGGCGATTCACCCCTCCACTTT.

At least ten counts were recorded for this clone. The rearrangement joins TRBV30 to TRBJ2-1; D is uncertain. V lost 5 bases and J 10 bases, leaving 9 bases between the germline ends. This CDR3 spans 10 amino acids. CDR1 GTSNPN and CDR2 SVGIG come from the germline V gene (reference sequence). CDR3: CAWERHEQFF. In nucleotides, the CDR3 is TGTGCCTGGGAAAGACACGAGCAGTTCTTC.

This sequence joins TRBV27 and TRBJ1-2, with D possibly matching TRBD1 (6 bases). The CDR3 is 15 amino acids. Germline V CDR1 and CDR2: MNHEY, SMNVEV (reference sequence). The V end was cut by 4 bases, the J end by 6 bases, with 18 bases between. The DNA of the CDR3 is TGTGCCAGCAGTTCGCACCCAACAGGGTTTAATGGCTACACCTTC. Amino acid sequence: CASSSHPTGFNGYTF.

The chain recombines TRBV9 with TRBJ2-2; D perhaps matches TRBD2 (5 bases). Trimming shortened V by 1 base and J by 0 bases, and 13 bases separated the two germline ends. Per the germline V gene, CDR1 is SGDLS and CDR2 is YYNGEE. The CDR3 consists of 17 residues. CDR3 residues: CASSVSGSFANTGELFF. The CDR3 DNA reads TGTGCCAGCAGCGTAAGCGGATCTTTCGCGAACACCGGGGAGCTGTTTTTT.

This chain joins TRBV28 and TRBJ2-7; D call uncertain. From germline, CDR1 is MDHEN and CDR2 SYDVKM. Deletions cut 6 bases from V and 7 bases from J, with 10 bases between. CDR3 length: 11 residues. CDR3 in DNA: TGTGCCAGCAGCATGTCACGGGAGCAGTACTTC. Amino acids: CASSMSREQYF.

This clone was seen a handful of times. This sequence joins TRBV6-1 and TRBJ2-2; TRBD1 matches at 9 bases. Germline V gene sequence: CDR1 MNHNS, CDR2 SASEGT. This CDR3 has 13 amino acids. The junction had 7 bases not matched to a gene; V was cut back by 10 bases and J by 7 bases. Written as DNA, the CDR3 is TGTGCCACCCGGGACAGGGAAATCGGGGAGCTGTTTTTT. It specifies CATRDREIGELFF.

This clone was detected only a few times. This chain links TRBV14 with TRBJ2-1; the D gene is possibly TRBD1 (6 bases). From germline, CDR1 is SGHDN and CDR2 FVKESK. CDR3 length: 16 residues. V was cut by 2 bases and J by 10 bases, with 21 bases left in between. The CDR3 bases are TGTGCCAGCAGCCAAATCACAGGGTGGTCGGCATGGGAGCAGTTCTTC. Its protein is CASSQITGWSAWEQFF.

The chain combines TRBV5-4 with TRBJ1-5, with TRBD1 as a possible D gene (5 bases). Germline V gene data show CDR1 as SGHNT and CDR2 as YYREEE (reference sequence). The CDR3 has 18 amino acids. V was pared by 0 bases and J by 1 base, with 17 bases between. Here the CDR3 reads CASSLGPPRGVSNQPQHF. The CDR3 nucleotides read TGTGCCAGCAGCTTGGGCCCCCCCCGGGGGGTAAGCAATCAGCCCCAGCATTTT.

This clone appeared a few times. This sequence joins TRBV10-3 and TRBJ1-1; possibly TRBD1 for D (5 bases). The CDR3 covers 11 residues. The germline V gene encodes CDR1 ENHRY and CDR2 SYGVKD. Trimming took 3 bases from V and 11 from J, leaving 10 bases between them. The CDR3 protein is CAISEGVVAFF. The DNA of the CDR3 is TGTGCCATCAGTGAAGGGGTTGTGGCTTTCTTT.

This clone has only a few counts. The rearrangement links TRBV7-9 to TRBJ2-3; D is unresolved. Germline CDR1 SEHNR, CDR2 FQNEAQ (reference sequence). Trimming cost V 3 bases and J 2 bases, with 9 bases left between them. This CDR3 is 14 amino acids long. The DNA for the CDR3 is TGTGCCAGCAGCTTTTTTCTTAACACAGATACGCAGTATTTT. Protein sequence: CASSFFLNTDTQYF. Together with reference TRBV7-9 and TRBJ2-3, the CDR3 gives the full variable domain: DTGVSQNPRHKITKRGQNVTFRCDPISEHNRLYWYRQTLGQGPEFLTYFQNEAQLEKSRLLSDRFSAERPKGSFSTLEIQRTEQGDSAMYLCASSFFLNTDTQYFGPGTRLTVL.

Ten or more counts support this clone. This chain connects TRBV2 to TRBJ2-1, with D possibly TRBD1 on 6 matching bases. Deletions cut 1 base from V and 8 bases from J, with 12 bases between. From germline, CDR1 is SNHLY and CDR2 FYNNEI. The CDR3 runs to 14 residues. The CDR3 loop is CASSEGTGMYEQFF. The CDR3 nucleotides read TGTGCCAGCAGTGAAGGTACAGGGATGTATGAGCAGTTCTTC.

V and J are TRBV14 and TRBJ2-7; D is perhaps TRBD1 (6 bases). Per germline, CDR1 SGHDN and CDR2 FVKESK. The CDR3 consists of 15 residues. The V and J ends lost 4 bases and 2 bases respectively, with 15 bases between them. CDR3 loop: CASSRQDRPTYEQYF. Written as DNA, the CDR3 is TGTGCCAGCAGCCGACAAGACAGGCCTACCTACGAGCAGTACTTC.

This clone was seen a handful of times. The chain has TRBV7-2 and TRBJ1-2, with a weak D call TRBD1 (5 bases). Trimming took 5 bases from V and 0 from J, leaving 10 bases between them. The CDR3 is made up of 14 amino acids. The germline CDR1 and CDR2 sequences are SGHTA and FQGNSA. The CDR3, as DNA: TGTGCCAGCAGCCGGGGGTCGGCTAACTATGGCTACACCTTC. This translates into CASSRGSANYGYTF.

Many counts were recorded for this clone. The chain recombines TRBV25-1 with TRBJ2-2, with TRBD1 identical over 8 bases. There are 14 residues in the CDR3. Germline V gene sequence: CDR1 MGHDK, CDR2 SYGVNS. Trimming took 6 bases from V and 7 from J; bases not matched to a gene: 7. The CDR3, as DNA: TGTGCCAGCAGCGGACAGGGAAAGGGCGGGGAGCTGTTTTTT. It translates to CASSGQGKGGELFF.

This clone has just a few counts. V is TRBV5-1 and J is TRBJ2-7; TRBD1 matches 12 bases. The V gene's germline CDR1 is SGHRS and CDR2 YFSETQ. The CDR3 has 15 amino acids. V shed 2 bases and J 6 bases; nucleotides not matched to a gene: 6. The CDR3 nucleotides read TGCGCCAGCAGCTTAAGCGGGACAGGGGGCGGCGAGCAGTACTTC. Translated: CASSLSGTGGGEQYF.

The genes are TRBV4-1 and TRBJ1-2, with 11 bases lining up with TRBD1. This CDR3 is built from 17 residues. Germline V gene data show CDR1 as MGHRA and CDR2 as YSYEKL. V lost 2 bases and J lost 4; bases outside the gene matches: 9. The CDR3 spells CASSQSSGTGGLYGYTF. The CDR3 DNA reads TGCGCCAGCAGCCAATCTTCCGGGACAGGGGGACTCTATGGCTACACCTTC.

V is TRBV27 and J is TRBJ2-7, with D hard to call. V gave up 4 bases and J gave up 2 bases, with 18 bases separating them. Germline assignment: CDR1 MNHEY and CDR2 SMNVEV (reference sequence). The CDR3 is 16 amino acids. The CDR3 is CASSSTIGAITYEQYF. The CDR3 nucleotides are TGTGCCAGCAGTTCCACTATTGGCGCGATTACCTACGAGCAGTACTTC.

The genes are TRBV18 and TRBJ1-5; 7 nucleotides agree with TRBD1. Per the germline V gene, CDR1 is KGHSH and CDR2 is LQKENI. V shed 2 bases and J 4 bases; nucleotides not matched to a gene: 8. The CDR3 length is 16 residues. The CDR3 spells CASSPATGTANQPQHF. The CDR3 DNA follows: TGTGCCAGCTCACCAGCGACCGGGACAGCTAATCAGCCCCAGCATTTT.

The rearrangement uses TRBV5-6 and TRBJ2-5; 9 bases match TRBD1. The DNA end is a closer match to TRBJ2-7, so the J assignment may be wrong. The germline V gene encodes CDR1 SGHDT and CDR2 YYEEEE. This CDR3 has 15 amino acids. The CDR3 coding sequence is TGTGCCAGCAGCTTGGTGGGACAGGGATATCACGAGCAGTACTTC. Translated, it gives CASSLVGQGYHEQYF.

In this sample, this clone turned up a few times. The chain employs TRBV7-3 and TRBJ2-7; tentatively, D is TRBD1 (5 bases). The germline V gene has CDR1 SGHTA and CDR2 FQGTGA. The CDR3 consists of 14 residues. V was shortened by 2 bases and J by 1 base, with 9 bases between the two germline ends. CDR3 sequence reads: CASSLQPGSYEQYF. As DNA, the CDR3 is TGTGCCAGCAGCTTACAACCAGGGTCCTACGAGCAGTACTTC.

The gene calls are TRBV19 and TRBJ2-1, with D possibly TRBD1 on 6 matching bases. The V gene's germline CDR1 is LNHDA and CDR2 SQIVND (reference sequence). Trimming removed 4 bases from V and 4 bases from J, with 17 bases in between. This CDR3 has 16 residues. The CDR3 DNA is TGTGCCAGTAGTAAAGGAGGTAGGGGGTTTTACAATGAGCAGTTCTTC. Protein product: CASSKGGRGFYNEQFF. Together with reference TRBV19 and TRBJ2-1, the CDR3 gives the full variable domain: DGGITQSPKYLFRKEGQNVTLSCEQNLNHDAMYWYRQDPGQGLRLIYYSQIVNDFQKGDIAEGYSVSREKKESFPLTVTSAQKNPTAFYLCASSKGGRGFYNEQFFGPGTRLTVL.